The T cell receptor beta chain under discussion was sequenced for a study of molecular identifiers for immune sequencing clone quantification. At least ten counts were recorded for this clonotype. The germline V and J ends were trimmed by 3 bases and 2 bases, with 12 bases remaining between them. The germline V gene encodes CDR1 KGHSH and CDR2 LQKENI. There are 15 residues in the CDR3. TCRdb reanalysed the PCR reads using MiXCR and keeps one entry per CDR3 protein. Counted here are some 320,000 distinct CDR3 sequences, about a fifth occurring once; the ten biggest clones make up under 0.95%. The material sequenced was naive CD8+ T cells from blood, with Jurkat cell RNA spiked in. The sample's subset: FACS-sorted CD8+CD4-CCR7+CD45RA+ naive T cells. The receptor comes from a human donor in good health. Some libraries in this study had Jurkat cell RNA spiked in. The chain recombines TRBV18 with TRBJ2-3, with D tentatively TRBD1 or TRBD2 (5 bases each). Here the CDR3 reads CASSPYRDLTDTQYF. The CDR3 coding sequence is TGTGCCAGCTCACCGTACCGGGACCTCACAGATACGCAGTATTTT.